A single sample is the source of the 17 T cell receptor beta chains below, sequenced in a study of blood T cell repertoires in COVID-19. TCRdb's table, derived via immunoSEQ multiplex PCR, lists solely in-frame clones and lacks some. Of over 200,000 clones detected, around nine tenths appear once; the ten largest clones hold approximately 11%. Sequencing was done on a sample of PBMCs or T cells enriched from blood (not recorded which). The receptors derive from a man aged 30 to 39 who had recovered from COVID-19.

V is TRBV12-5 and J is TRBJ2-2; D may be TRBD1 (5 bases). The CDR3 length is 14 residues. The germline V and J ends were trimmed by 0 bases and 6 bases, with 8 bases remaining between them. Germline V gene lookup returns CDR1 LGHNT and CDR2 FRNRAP. CDR3 sequence reads: CASGLVRRAGELFF. In nucleotides, the CDR3 is TGTGCTAGTGGTTTGGTACGCAGGGCCGGGGAGCTGTTTTTT. The full variable domain, rest sourced from reference TRBV12-5 and TRBJ2-2, is DARVTQTPRHKVTEMGQEVTMRCQPILGHNTVFWYRQTMMQGLELLAYFRNRAPLDDSGMPKDRFSAEMPDATLATLKIQPSEPRDSAVYFCASGLVRRAGELFFGEGSRLTVL.

V gene TRBV27 combines with J gene TRBJ2-7; 7 nucleotides agree with TRBD2. V was pared by 4 bases and J by 0 bases, with 3 bases of the junction left unmatched. Germline CDR1 and CDR2: MNHEY and SMNVEV (reference sequence). The CDR3 contains 14 residues. The CDR3 region has the DNA TGTGCCAGCAGTTGGGGCGGGGGCTCCTACGAGCAGTACTTC. Translating gives CASSWGGGSYEQYF.

V and J are TRBV18 and TRBJ2-1, with 8 bases aligning to TRBD1. In germline, CDR1 is KGHSH, CDR2 LQKENI. This CDR3 has 15 amino acids. V dropped 6 bases and J dropped 9; count of bases not matched to a gene: 13. The CDR3 DNA follows: TGTGCCAGCTCCCTCGGACAGGGTGAGGTAGGTGAGCAGTTCTTC. It is translated as CASSLGQGEVGEQFF.

The gene calls are TRBV29-1 and TRBJ2-1; 12 bases map to TRBD2. CDR3 length: 15 amino acids. Germline values: CDR1 SQVTM, CDR2 ANQGSEA. Trimming removed 7 bases from V and 6 bases from J; junction bases left unmatched: 10. The DNA of the CDR3 is TGCAGCGCCGACACTAGCGGGAGGATGGGCAATGAGCAGTTCTTC. It is translated as CSADTSGRMGNEQFF.

V gene TRBV27 combines with J gene TRBJ1-5, with TRBD1 matching 10 bases. The CDR3 consists of 14 residues. Germline V gene lookup returns CDR1 MNHEY and CDR2 SMNVEV (reference sequence). J lost 5 bases, V lost 6 bases, and 4 bases had no gene match. CDR3 in DNA: TGTGCCAGCAGCCCGACAGGGGGCGATCAGCCCCAGCATTTT. It is translated as CASSPTGGDQPQHF.

The chain carries TRBV7-2 and TRBJ2-1, with D uncertain. CDR3 length: 12 residues. CDR1 SGHTA and CDR2 FQGNSA come from the germline V gene. The germline V and J ends were trimmed by 5 bases and 8 bases, with 10 bases remaining between them. Here the CDR3 reads CASSAPYDEQFF. The CDR3 coding sequence is TGTGCCAGCAGCGCGCCTTACGATGAGCAGTTCTTC.

CDR3 nucleotides: TGTGCCAGCAGTTTACTGACAGGGGGGCTTGGGCAGTATTTT. Its protein product is CASSLLTGGLGQYF. The chain joins TRBV28 to TRBJ2-3, with 9 nucleotides matching TRBD1. V lost 2 bases and J lost 11; bases outside the gene matches: 8. The germline CDR1 and CDR2 sequences are MDHEN and SYDVKM. CDR3 length: 14 residues. Based on the CDR3 plus reference TRBV28 and TRBJ2-3, the full variable domain is DVKVTQSSRYLVKRTGEKVFLECVQDMDHENMFWYRQDPGLGLRLIYFSYDVKMKEKGDIPEGYSVSREKKERFSLILESASTNQTSMYLCASSLLTGGLGQYFGPGTRLTVL.

This chain connects TRBV3-1 (or the pseudogene TRBV3-2) to TRBJ2-5; TRBD1 aligns across 9 bases. The CDR3 has 16 residues. V was pared by 4 bases and J by 1 base, with 7 bases of the junction left unmatched. The V gene's germline CDR1 is LGHDT and CDR2 YNNKEL (reference sequence). The CDR3 DNA reads TGTGCCAGCAGCCCCTACCTGGACAGGGGCCAAGAGACCCAGTACTTC. Protein: CASSPYLDRGQETQYF.

The chain carries TRBV29-1 and TRBJ2-7; the match to TRBD2 covers 11 bases. The V gene's germline CDR1 is SQVTM and CDR2 ANQGSEA. This CDR3 is built from 13 residues. With V trimmed by 4 bases and J by 12 bases, 11 bases remained unmatched. The CDR3 loop reads CSVGELAGVPRYF. The CDR3 region has the DNA TGCAGCGTTGGTGAACTAGCGGGAGTTCCGAGGTACTTC.

V gene TRBV7-2 combines with J gene TRBJ2-3; 9 bases line up with TRBD2. Germline CDR1 reads SGHTA; CDR2 reads FQGNSA. V trimming: 1 base; J trimming: 5 bases; junction bases outside the gene matches: 4. The CDR3 length is 15 residues. CDR3 in amino acids: CASSLVLLAGDTQYF. The DNA of the CDR3 is TGTGCCAGCAGCTTAGTACTACTAGCGGGAGATACGCAGTATTTT.

V usage is TRBV7-2 and J usage is TRBJ2-1; 12 bases fit TRBD2. This CDR3 has 16 residues. V lost 1 base, J lost 8 bases, and 6 bases stayed unmatched. CDR1 and CDR2 (germline): SGHTA, FQGNSA. The CDR3 protein is CASSLGASGGAYEQFF. As DNA, the CDR3 is TGTGCCAGCAGCTTAGGAGCTAGCGGGGGGGCCTATGAGCAGTTCTTC.

The V call is TRBV30, the J call TRBJ2-3; 9 bases map to TRBD2. Trimming at V came to 1 base and at J to 2 bases, leaving 7 bases not matched to a gene. From germline, CDR1 is GTSNPN and CDR2 SVGIG (reference sequence). The CDR3 length is 16 residues. CDR3: CAWSGERGVPTDTQYF. CDR3 in DNA: TGTGCCTGGAGTGGTGAGCGGGGGGTGCCCACAGATACGCAGTATTTT.

The chain carries TRBV27 and TRBJ2-7; D not certain. Germline V gives CDR1 MNHEY, CDR2 SMNVEV (reference sequence). This CDR3 spans 13 amino acids. With 5 bases removed from V and 2 bases from J, the gap between germline ends came to 10 bases. CDR3 amino acids: CASSIGKAYEQYF. In nucleotides, the CDR3 is TGTGCCAGCAGTATTGGCAAAGCCTACGAGCAGTACTTC.

This sequence joins TRBV9 and TRBJ2-7, with a possible D match to TRBD2 (7 bases). Germline V lookup: CDR1 SGDLS, CDR2 YYNGEE. V lost 0 bases, J lost 0 bases, and 13 bases lay in between. The CDR3 is 16 amino acids. This chain's CDR3 is CASSVEEAGASYEQYF. CDR3 DNA: TGTGCCAGCAGCGTAGAGGAGGCGGGGGCCTCCTACGAGCAGTACTTC.

V and J are TRBV6-1 and TRBJ1-3; TRBD1 is a possible D gene (5 bases). The CDR3 loop spans 16 amino acids. V shed 3 bases and J shed 4 bases, with 16 bases lying between them. CDR1 is MNHNS, CDR2 SASEGT, per germline. The DNA of the CDR3 is TGTGCCAGCAGTGAGCCTGGGGCAGCTCGCGGAAACACCATATATTTT. As protein: CASSEPGAARGNTIYF.

The V and J genes are TRBV9 and TRBJ1-1; D is unclear. The CDR3 is 13 residues long. Per the germline V gene, CDR1 is SGDLS and CDR2 is YYNGEE. Trimming removed 0 bases at V and 2 bases at J, with 5 bases between. The CDR3 DNA reads TGTGCCAGCAGCGTAGAGCCAAACACTGAAGCTTTCTTT. This gives the protein CASSVEPNTEAFF. Together with reference TRBV9 and TRBJ1-1, the CDR3 gives the full variable domain: DSGVTQTPKHLITATGQRVTLRCSPRSGDLSVYWYQQSLDQGLQFLIQYYNGEERAKGNILERFSAQQFPDLHSELNLSSLELGDSALYFCASSVEPNTEAFFGQGTRLTVV.

The genes are TRBV7-9 and TRBJ2-1, with D possibly TRBD2 on 5 matching bases. Germline values: CDR1 SEHNR, CDR2 FQNEAQ (reference sequence). The CDR3 contains 15 residues. V was pared by 3 bases and J by 6 bases, with 15 bases between. For the CDR3, the DNA is TGTGCCAGCAGCTTGGCCTTGTGGGAGAGCAATGAGCAGTTCTTC. As protein: CASSLALWESNEQFF.